These 30 T cell receptor beta chains were sequenced from one sample in a study of T-cell reconstitution after alpha-beta-depleted transplantation in children. Researchers prepared the TCRbeta library using unique molecular identifiers, the study reports. TCRdb used MiXCR to reprocess the PCR reads, holding one entry per CDR3 protein. The profile shows some 500,000 distinct CDR3 sequences, about 16% of them singletons. The sequencing here drew on PBMCs from the stem cell graft donor, taken from the stem cell graft. The receptors shown here come from a human donor who donated a stem cell graft to a child with acute lymphoblastic leukemia.

The chain has TRBV9 and TRBJ2-3; no reliable D call. The CDR3 has 14 amino acids. CDR1 SGDLS and CDR2 YYNGEE come from the germline V gene. With 3 bases removed from V and 1 base from J, the gap between germline ends came to 9 bases. CDR3 DNA sequence: TGTGCCAGCAGCGCCCCCTTGGGCACAGATACGCAGTATTTT. Protein: CASSAPLGTDTQYF.

The rearrangement joins TRBV27 to TRBJ1-1, with D perhaps matching TRBD1 (6 bases). Looked up from germline, CDR1 is MNHEY and CDR2 is SMNVEV (reference sequence). The CDR3 runs 15 residues. V dropped 6 bases and J dropped 3 bases, with 17 bases sitting between them. DNA of the CDR3: TGTGCCAGCAGATCGGACAGTTTGGAATACACTGAAGCTTTCTTT. It specifies CASRSDSLEYTEAFF.

The chain joins TRBV7-9 to TRBJ2-3; TRBD1 matches at 10 bases. This CDR3 is built from 17 residues. The germline gives CDR1 SEHNR, CDR2 FQNEAQ (reference sequence). With 4 bases clipped from V and 3 bases from J, the junction kept 10 bases outside the gene matches. CDR3 DNA sequence: TGTGCCAGCAGCTCCTTCCTTCGACAGGGGGCAACAGATACGCAGTATTTT. Its translation is CASSSFLRQGATDTQYF. Based on the CDR3 plus reference TRBV7-9 and TRBJ2-3, the full variable domain is DTGVSQNPRHKITKRGQNVTFRCDPISEHNRLYWYRQTLGQGPEFLTYFQNEAQLEKSRLLSDRFSAERPKGSFSTLEIQRTEQGDSAMYLCASSSFLRQGATDTQYFGPGTRLTVL.

Only a few counts were recorded for this clonotype. V usage is TRBV11-2 and J usage is TRBJ1-1; no firm D call. V lost 5 bases and J lost 7, with 14 bases in between. The CDR3 length is 13 residues. The V gene's germline CDR1 is SGHAT and CDR2 FQNNGV. The CDR3 bases are TGTGCCAGCAGCCCCCCGGAGGGAATTGAAGCTTTCTTT. Translating it yields CASSPPEGIEAFF.

This clonotype has just one count. The chain combines TRBV4-2 with TRBJ2-2, with D possibly matching TRBD1 (6 bases). V was pared by 5 bases and J by 6 bases, with 10 bases between. This CDR3 contains 13 residues. Germline V gene sequence: CDR1 LGHNA, CDR2 YNFKEQ. The CDR3 loop reads CASSSWGPGELFF. The CDR3 coding sequence is TGTGCCAGCAGCAGCTGGGGGCCCGGGGAGCTGTTTTTT.

This clonotype was seen a few times. V is TRBV4-1 and J is TRBJ2-1, with 7 positions matching TRBD2. Looked up from germline, CDR1 is MGHRA and CDR2 is YSYEKL. V lost 4 bases, J lost 2 bases, and 8 bases stayed unmatched. The CDR3 runs 16 residues. The CDR3 DNA sequence: TGCGCCAGCAGCCTAACATCTAGCGGTACCTACAATGAGCAGTTCTTC. Encoded protein: CASSLTSSGTYNEQFF.

This clonotype was seen a handful of times. This chain connects TRBV27 to TRBJ1-1, with D unresolved. The V gene's germline CDR1 is MNHEY and CDR2 SMNVEV (reference sequence). This CDR3 has 15 amino acids. V was trimmed by 0 bases and J by 3 bases, leaving 11 bases between them. CDR3 sequence reads: CASSLSNSLHTEAFF. CDR3 nucleotide sequence: TGTGCCAGCAGTTTATCGAACAGCCTACACACTGAAGCTTTCTTT.

V and J are TRBV4-2 and TRBJ1-5, with TRBD1 as a possible D gene (5 bases). CDR3 length: 13 amino acids. V lost 3 bases and J 3 bases, leaving 6 bases between the germline ends. CDR1 and CDR2 from the germline V gene are LGHNA and YNFKEQ. As DNA, the CDR3 is TGTGCCAGCAGCCAGACAGACAATCAGCCCCAGCATTTT. Residues: CASSQTDNQPQHF.

This clonotype was counted between two and nine times. The chain combines TRBV20-1 with TRBJ2-7; D is tentatively TRBD1 or TRBD2 (6 bases each). The CDR3 sequence is 18 residues long. CDR1 is DFQATT and CDR2 is SNEGSKA in the germline V gene (reference sequence). The V and J ends lost 3 bases and 3 bases respectively, with 27 bases between them. The CDR3 loop is CSASGGRIRLADHYEQYF. DNA for the CDR3: TGCAGTGCTAGCGGGGGCCGTATTCGACTCGCGGATCACTACGAGCAGTACTTC.

A few counts support this clonotype. The rearrangement joins TRBV12-3 or TRBV12-4 to TRBJ2-2; 8 nucleotides agree with TRBD2. The CDR3 consists of 15 residues. V shed 6 bases, J shed 1 base, and the junction held 4 bases outside the gene matches. Here the CDR3 reads CASRAGTRNTGELFF. CDR3 DNA sequence: TGTGCCAGCAGGGCCGGGACTAGGAACACCGGGGAGCTGTTTTTT.

This clonotype was observed a handful of times. This sequence joins TRBV5-1 and TRBJ2-3; perhaps TRBD2 as D (6 bases). Germline values: CDR1 SGHRS, CDR2 YFSETQ. V lost 2 bases, J lost 1 base, and 11 bases lay in between. The CDR3 totals 15 residues. The DNA for the CDR3 is TGCGCCAGCAGCTTCGGCCAGCGGGGCACAGATACGCAGTATTTT. This encodes CASSFGQRGTDTQYF.

The gene calls are TRBV27 and TRBJ2-2; TRBD1 matches at 9 bases. The germline gives CDR1 MNHEY, CDR2 SMNVEV (reference sequence). The CDR3 covers 19 residues. The J segment lost 2 bases and the V segment lost 2 bases, leaving 12 bases of the junction unmatched. The chain's CDR3 is CASSLTGGVPIVNTGELFF. The CDR3 DNA follows: TGTGCCAGCAGTTTAACAGGGGGCGTTCCAATTGTCAACACCGGGGAGCTGTTTTTT.

Only a few counts were recorded for this clonotype. V gene TRBV6-4 combines with J gene TRBJ2-2; D is possibly TRBD1 (5 bases). Germline V gene lookup returns CDR1 MRHNA and CDR2 SNTAGT. The CDR3 is 13 amino acids. Trimming stripped 4 bases from V and 4 bases from J, with 7 bases between. CDR3 sequence: CASSAQGTGELFF. CDR3 DNA sequence: TGTGCCAGCAGTGCGCAGGGCACCGGGGAGCTGTTTTTT.

The chain is built from TRBV29-1 and TRBJ2-2; TRBD2 matches at 10 bases. There are 16 residues in the CDR3. Germline CDR1 is SQVTM and CDR2 is ANQGSEA. The V segment lost 7 bases and the J segment 8 bases; nucleotides outside the gene matches: 16. The DNA of the CDR3 is TGCAGCGCCGACCGTGGTTCTAGCGGGAGTGGAGGGGAGCTGTTTTTT. Translation: CSADRGSSGSGGELFF.

This clonotype was seen a handful of times. V gene TRBV11-1 combines with J gene TRBJ2-1; D gene ambiguous. V lost 3 bases and J 6 bases, leaving 6 bases between the germline ends. The CDR3 covers 12 residues. In germline, CDR1 is SGHAT, CDR2 FQDESV (reference sequence). The DNA of the CDR3 is TGTGCCAGCAGCTTTCCCAGCAATGAGCAGTTCTTC. This codes for CASSFPSNEQFF.

This clonotype was picked up a small number of times. The chain employs TRBV12-3 or TRBV12-4 and TRBJ2-1; D not certain. The CDR3 runs to 15 residues. Between the trimmed V and J ends, which lost 2 bases and 3 bases, there was a span of 11 bases. The CDR3 reads CASSLRFLNYNEQFF. For the CDR3, the DNA is TGTGCCAGCAGTTTACGGTTTCTAAACTACAATGAGCAGTTCTTC.

The rearrangement uses TRBV11-1 and TRBJ2-7; 13 bases match TRBD2. J gave up 0 bases and V 5 bases, and 4 bases lay outside the gene matches. The CDR3 runs 16 residues. Germline lookup yields CDR1 SGHAT and CDR2 FQDESV (reference sequence). This chain's CDR3 is CASSELAGGNSYEQYF. For the CDR3, the DNA is TGTGCCAGCAGCGAACTAGCGGGAGGGAACTCCTACGAGCAGTACTTC.

V gene TRBV30 combines with J gene TRBJ2-5; 8 positions match TRBD2. This CDR3 has 11 amino acids. Germline V gives CDR1 GTSNPN, CDR2 SVGIG (reference sequence). Trimming removed 4 bases from V and 5 bases from J; junction bases left unmatched: 0. The CDR3 nucleotides are TGTGCCTGGACGGGGGGGGAGACCCAGTACTTC. Its protein product is CAWTGGETQYF.

V and J are TRBV6-4 and TRBJ2-1, with D uncertain. V was trimmed by 10 bases and J by 4 bases, leaving 14 bases between them. In germline, CDR1 is MRHNA, CDR2 SNTAGT. The CDR3 has 13 residues. The CDR3 region is CATGRTDYNEQFF. The CDR3 DNA sequence: TGTGCCACCGGACGAACAGATTACAATGAGCAGTTCTTC.

This chain connects TRBV10-3 to TRBJ2-2; TRBD2 matches at 9 bases. The germline CDR1 and CDR2 sequences are ENHRY and SYGVKD. The CDR3 is made up of 15 amino acids. J was trimmed by 3 bases and V by 8 bases; bases with no gene match: 7. CDR3 coding DNA: TGTGCCATCCGGGCTAGCGGGACGTACACCGGGGAGCTGTTTTTT. Its protein is CAIRASGTYTGELFF.

V and J are TRBV5-1 and TRBJ2-5; TRBD2 aligns across 8 bases. CDR3 length: 15 amino acids. CDR1 and CDR2 (germline): SGHRS, YFSETQ. J gave up 5 bases and V 1 base, and 7 bases lay outside the gene matches. In nucleotides, the CDR3 is TGCGCCAGCAGCTTGAGTCCGGGAGGGGCCGAGACCCAGTACTTC. Protein product: CASSLSPGGAETQYF.

Many counts were recorded for this clonotype. The genes are TRBV25-1 and TRBJ2-3, with D possibly being TRBD1 or TRBD2 (5 bases each). The CDR3 runs 15 residues. The germline V and J ends were trimmed by 7 bases and 2 bases, with 16 bases remaining between them. CDR1 is MGHDK, CDR2 SYGVNS, per germline. DNA for the CDR3: TGTGCCAGCAATTATGAGGGGAGAGACACAGATACGCAGTATTTT. It translates to CASNYEGRDTDTQYF.

This clonotype was detected many times. CDR3 region: CASSQKDFSLAKNIQYF. The CDR3 region has the DNA TGCGCCAGCAGCCAAAAGGACTTTAGTCTAGCCAAAAACATTCAGTACTTC. V gene TRBV4-1 combines with J gene TRBJ2-4; perhaps TRBD2 as D (5 bases). This CDR3 spans 17 amino acids. V gave up 2 bases and J gave up 0 bases, with 14 bases separating them. Germline V gene lookup returns CDR1 MGHRA and CDR2 YSYEKL.

This clonotype has a handful of counts. V is TRBV15 and J is TRBJ2-4; D uncertain. The germline CDR1 and CDR2 sequences are LNHNV and YYDKDF (reference sequence). V was trimmed by 8 bases and J by 0 bases, leaving 5 bases between them. This CDR3 region has 12 residues. The CDR3 region is CATHGAKNIQYF. As DNA, the CDR3 is TGTGCCACCCACGGAGCCAAAAACATTCAGTACTTC. Full variable domain (missing parts from reference TRBV15 and TRBJ2-4): DAMVIQNPRYQVTQFGKPVTLSCSQTLNHNVMYWYQQKSSQAPKLLFHYYDKDFNNEADTPDNFQSRRPNTSFCFLDIRSPGLGDTAMYLCATHGAKNIQYFGAGTRLSVL.

The chain links TRBV20-1 to TRBJ2-7, with D maybe TRBD1 (6 bases). This CDR3 is 13 amino acids long. Germline V gives CDR1 DFQATT, CDR2 SNEGSKA (reference sequence). Trimming stripped 5 bases from V and 0 bases from J, with 11 bases between. The CDR3, as DNA: TGCAGTGCTTTCTGGGACACCTCCTACGAGCAGTACTTC. Translating gives CSAFWDTSYEQYF.

This clonotype was counted between two and nine times. DNA of the CDR3: TGCGCCAGCAGCTTCGGGGTGGTAGCTGATACGCAGTATTTT. Translating gives CASSFGVVADTQYF. The rearrangement links TRBV5-1 to TRBJ2-3; D possibly corresponds to TRBD2 (5 bases). Germline CDR1 reads SGHRS; CDR2 reads YFSETQ. The CDR3 consists of 14 residues. V shed 2 bases and J shed 6 bases, with 13 bases lying between them.

The chain recombines TRBV7-6 with TRBJ2-3; 10 positions match TRBD2. CDR3 size: 17 residues. V was pared by 0 bases and J by 6 bases, with 9 bases of the junction left unmatched. Per germline, CDR1 SGHVS and CDR2 FNYEAQ. The CDR3 DNA follows: TGTGCCAGCAGCTTAGCCAGACTAGCGGGCTTAACCGATACGCAGTATTTT. Its protein product is CASSLARLAGLTDTQYF.

This clonotype was found a few times. This chain uses TRBV2 with TRBJ2-3, with TRBD2 identical over 7 bases. Germline assignment: CDR1 SNHLY and CDR2 FYNNEI. The V gene end was trimmed by 8 bases and the J gene end by 0 bases; junction bases not matched to a gene: 5. The CDR3 totals 14 residues. The CDR3 nucleotides are TGTGCCAGCGTGGGGGGGTACAGCACAGATACGCAGTATTTT. Amino acid sequence: CASVGGYSTDTQYF.

The J gene is TRBJ1-6, the V gene TRBV7-2; 10 bases match TRBD1. Germline CDR1 SGHTA, CDR2 FQGNSA. Trimming removed 4 bases from V and 6 bases from J; junction bases left unmatched: 3. The CDR3 has 15 residues. The CDR3 reads CASSSRQGANSPLHF. The CDR3 DNA reads TGTGCCAGCAGCTCCCGACAGGGGGCTAATTCACCCCTCCACTTT.

This clonotype turned up a few times. V gene TRBV11-2 combines with J gene TRBJ2-4; 8 bases are shared with TRBD1. CDR3 length: 15 residues. The trim removed 2 bases at V and 2 bases at J, leaving 2 bases unmatched. Germline V lookup: CDR1 SGHAT, CDR2 FQNNGV. This chain's CDR3 is CASSLRTGPKNIQYF. The CDR3 nucleotides read TGTGCCAGCAGCTTAAGGACAGGGCCCAAAAACATTCAGTACTTC.